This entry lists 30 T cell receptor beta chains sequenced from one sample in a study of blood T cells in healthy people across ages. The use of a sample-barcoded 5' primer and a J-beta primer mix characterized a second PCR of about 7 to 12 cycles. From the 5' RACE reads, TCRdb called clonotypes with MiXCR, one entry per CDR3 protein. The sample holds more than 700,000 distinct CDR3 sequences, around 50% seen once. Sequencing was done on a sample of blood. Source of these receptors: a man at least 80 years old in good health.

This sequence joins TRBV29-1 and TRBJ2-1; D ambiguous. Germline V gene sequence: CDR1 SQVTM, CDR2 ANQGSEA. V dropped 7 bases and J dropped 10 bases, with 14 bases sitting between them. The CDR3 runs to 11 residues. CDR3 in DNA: TGCAGCGGTGCCCTAGTTTGGGAGCAGTTCTTC. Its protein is CSGALVWEQFF.

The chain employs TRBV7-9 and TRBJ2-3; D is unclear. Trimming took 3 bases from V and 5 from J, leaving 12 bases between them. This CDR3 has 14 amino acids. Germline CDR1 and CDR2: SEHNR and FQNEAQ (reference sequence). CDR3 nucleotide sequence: TGTGCCAGCAGCTTTCTAGGAGAGAAAGATACGCAGTATTTT. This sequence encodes CASSFLGEKDTQYF.

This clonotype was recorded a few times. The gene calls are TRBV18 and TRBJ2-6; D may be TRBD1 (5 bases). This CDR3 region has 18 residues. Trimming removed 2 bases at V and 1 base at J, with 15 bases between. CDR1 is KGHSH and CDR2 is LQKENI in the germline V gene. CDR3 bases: TGTGCCAGCTCACCAAGGGCACGGCAGGGTTCTGGGGCCAACGTCCTGACTTTC. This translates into CASSPRARQGSGANVLTF. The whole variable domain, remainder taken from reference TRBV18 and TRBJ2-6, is NAGVMQNPRHLVRRRGQEARLRCSPMKGHSHVYWYRQLPEEGLKFMVYLQKENIIDESGMPKERFSAEFPKEGPSILRIQQVVRGDSAAYFCASSPRARQGSGANVLTFGAGSRLTVL.

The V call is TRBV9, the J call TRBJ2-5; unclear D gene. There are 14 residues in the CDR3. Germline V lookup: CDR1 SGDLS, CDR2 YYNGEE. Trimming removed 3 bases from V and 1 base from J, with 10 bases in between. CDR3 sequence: CASSAEGGQETQYF. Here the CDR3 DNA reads TGTGCCAGCAGCGCCGAAGGCGGCCAAGAGACCCAGTACTTC.

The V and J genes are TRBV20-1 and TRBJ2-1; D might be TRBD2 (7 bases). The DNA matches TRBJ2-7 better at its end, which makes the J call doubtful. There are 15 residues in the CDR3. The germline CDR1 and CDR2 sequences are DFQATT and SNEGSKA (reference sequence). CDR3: CSAREIEGDYNEQYF. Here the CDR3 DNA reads TGCAGTGCTAGAGAGATAGAGGGGGACTACAATGAGCAGTACTTC.

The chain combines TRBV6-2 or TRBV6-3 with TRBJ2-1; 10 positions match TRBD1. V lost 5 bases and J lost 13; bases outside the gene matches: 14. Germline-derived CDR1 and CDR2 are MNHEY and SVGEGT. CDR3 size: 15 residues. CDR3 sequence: CASSGAGTGEETQFF. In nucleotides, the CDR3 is TGTGCCAGCAGTGGGGCTGGGACAGGGGAAGAGACCCAGTTCTTC.

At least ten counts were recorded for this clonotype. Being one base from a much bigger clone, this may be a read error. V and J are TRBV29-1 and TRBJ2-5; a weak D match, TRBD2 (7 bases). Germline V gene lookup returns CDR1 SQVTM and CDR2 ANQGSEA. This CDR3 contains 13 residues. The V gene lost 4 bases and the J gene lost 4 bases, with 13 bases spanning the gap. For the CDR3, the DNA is TGCAGCGTTGGTCGGGGGGCTGGAGAGACCCAGTACTTC. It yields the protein CSVGRGAGETQYF. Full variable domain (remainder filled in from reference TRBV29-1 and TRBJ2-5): SAVISQKPSRDICQRGTSLTIQCQVDSQVTMMFWYRQQPGQSLTLIATANQGSEATYESGFVIDKFPISRPNLTFSTLTVSNMSPEDSSIYLCSVGRGAGETQYFGPGTRLLVL.

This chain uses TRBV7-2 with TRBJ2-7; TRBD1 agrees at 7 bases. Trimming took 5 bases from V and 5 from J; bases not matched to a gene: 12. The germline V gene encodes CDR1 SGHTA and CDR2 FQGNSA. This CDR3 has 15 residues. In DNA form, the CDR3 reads TGTGCCAGCAGCACAAACCCAGGGGGATGGGACGAGCAGTACTTC. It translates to CASSTNPGGWDEQYF.

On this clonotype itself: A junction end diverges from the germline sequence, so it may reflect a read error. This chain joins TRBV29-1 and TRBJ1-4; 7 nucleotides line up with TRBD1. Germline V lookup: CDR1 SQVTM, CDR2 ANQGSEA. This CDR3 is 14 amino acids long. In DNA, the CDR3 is TGCGGCGTTGTTCCCAGGGGGTGGAATGAAAAACTGTTTTTT. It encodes CGVVPRGWNEKLFF. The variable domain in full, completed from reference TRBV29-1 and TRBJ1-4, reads SAVISQKPSRDICQRGTSLTIQCQVDSQVTMMFWYRQQPGQSLTLIATANQGSEATYESGFVIDKFPISRPNLTFSTLTVSNMSPEDSSIYLCGVVPRGWNEKLFFGSGTQLSVL.

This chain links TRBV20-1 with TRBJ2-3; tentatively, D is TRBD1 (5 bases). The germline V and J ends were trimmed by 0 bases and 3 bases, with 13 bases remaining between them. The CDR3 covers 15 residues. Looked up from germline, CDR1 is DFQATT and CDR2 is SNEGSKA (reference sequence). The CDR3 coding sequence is TGCAGTGCTAGAGATGGGGCAGATCAAACAGATACGCAGTATTTT. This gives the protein CSARDGADQTDTQYF.

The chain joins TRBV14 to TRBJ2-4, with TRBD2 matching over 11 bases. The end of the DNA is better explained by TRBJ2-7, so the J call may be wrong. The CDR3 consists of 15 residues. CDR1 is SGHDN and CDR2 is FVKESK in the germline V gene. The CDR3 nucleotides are TGTGCCAGCAGCCAAGTCGCACTAGCGGGAGACGAGCAGTACTTC. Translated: CASSQVALAGDEQYF.

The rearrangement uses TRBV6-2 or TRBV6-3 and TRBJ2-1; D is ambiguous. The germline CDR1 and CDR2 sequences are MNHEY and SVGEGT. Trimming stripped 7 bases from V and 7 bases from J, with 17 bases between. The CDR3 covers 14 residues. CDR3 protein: CASTDPRPGNEQFF. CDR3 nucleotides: TGTGCCAGCACCGACCCGCGACCTGGGAATGAGCAGTTCTTC.

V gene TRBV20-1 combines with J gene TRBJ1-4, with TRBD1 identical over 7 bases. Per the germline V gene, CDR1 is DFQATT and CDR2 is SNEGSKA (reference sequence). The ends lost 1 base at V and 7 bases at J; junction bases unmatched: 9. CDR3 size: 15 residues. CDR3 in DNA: TGCAGTGCTAGAGGGCCAGGGGGACTTGGTGAAAAACTGTTTTTT. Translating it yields CSARGPGGLGEKLFF.

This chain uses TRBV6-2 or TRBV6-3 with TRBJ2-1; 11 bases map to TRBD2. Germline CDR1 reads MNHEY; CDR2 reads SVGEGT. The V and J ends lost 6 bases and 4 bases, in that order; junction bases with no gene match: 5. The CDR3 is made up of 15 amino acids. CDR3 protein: CASRQIAGGYNEQFF. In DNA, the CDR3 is TGTGCCAGCAGGCAAATAGCGGGAGGGTACAATGAGCAGTTCTTC.

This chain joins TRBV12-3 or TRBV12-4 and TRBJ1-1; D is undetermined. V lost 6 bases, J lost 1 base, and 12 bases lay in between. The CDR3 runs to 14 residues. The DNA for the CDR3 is TGTGCCAGCAGCCGAAGACCAAAGAACACTGAAGCTTTCTTT. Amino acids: CASSRRPKNTEAFF.

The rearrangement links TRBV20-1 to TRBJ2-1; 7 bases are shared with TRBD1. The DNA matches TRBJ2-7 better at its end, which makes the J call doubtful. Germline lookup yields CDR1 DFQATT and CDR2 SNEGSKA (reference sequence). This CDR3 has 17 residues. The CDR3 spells CSARLTAGTEDYNEQYF. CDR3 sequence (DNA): TGCAGTGCTAGACTAACTGCCGGGACAGAAGACTACAATGAGCAGTACTTC.

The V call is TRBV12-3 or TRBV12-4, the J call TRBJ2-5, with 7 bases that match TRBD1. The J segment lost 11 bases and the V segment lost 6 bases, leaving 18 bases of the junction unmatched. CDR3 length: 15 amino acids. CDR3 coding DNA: TGTGCCAGCAGGGGGGACCGGGACAGTTTCGTTGAGCAGTACTTC. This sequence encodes CASRGDRDSFVEQYF.

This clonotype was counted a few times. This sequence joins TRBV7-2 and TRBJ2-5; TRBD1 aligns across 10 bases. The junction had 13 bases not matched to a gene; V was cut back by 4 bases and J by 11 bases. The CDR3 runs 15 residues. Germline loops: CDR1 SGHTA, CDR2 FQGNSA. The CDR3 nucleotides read TGTGCCAGCAGCTCGGGACAGGGGCCCCAAGAGGGGCAGTACTTC. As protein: CASSSGQGPQEGQYF.

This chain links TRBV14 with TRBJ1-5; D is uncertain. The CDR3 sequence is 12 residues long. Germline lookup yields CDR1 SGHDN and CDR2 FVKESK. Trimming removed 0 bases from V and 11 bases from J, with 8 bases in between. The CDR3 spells CASSQEAGTQHF. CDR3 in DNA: TGTGCCAGCAGCCAAGAGGCGGGAACCCAGCATTTT.

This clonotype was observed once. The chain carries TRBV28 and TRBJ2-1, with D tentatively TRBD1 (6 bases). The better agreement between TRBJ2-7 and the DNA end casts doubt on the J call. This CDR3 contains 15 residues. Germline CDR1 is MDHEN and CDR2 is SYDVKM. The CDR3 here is CASSGPRGPYNEQYF. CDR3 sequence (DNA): TGTGCCAGCAGTGGCCCCAGGGGACCCTACAATGAGCAGTACTTC.

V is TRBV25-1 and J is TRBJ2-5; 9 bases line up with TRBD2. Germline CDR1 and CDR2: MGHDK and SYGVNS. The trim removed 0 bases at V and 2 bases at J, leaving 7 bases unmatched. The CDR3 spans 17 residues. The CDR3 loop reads CASSEYSGAGGQETQYF. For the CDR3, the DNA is TGTGCCAGCAGTGAATATTCCGGGGCGGGAGGGCAAGAGACCCAGTACTTC.

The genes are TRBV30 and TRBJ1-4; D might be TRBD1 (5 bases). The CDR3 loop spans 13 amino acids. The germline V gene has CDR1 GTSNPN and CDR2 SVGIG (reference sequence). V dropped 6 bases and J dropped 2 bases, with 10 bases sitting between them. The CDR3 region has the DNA TGTGCCTGCACCAGGGAGACTAATGAAAAACTGTTTTTT. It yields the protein CACTRETNEKLFF.

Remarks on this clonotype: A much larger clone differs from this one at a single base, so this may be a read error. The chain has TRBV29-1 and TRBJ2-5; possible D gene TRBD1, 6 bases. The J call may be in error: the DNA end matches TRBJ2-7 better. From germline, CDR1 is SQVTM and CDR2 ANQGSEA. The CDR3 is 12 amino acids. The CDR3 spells CSVRRTAYEQYF. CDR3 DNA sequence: TGCAGCGTTCGCAGGACAGCCTACGAGCAGTACTTC.

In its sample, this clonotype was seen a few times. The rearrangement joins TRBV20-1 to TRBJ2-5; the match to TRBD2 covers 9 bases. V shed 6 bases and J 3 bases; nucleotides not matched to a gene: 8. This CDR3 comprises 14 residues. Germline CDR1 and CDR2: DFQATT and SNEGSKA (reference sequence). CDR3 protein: CSASNQRGEETQYF. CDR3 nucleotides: TGCAGTGCCAGCAACCAGCGGGGGGAAGAGACCCAGTACTTC.

The CDR3 reads CATSSGGAPDTQYF. Written as DNA, the CDR3 is TGTGCCACCTCTAGCGGGGGGGCCCCGGATACGCAGTATTTT. The chain is built from TRBV6-1 and TRBJ2-3, with TRBD2 matching over 12 bases. Looked up from germline, CDR1 is MNHNS and CDR2 is SASEGT. CDR3 length: 14 amino acids. Germline trimming cut 10 bases from V and 6 bases from J; bases unmatched to any gene: 8.

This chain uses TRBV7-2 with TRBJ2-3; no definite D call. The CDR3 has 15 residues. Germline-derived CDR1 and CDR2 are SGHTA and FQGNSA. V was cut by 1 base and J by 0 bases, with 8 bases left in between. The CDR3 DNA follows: TGTGCCAGCAGCTTAGTCAGGCACAGCACAGATACGCAGTATTTT. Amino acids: CASSLVRHSTDTQYF.

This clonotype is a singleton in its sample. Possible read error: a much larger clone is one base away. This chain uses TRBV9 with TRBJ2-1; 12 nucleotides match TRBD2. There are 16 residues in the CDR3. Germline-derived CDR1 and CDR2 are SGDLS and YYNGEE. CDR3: CASSGTSGVSYNERFF. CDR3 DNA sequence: TGTGCCAGCAGCGGGACTAGCGGGGTCTCCTACAATGAGCGGTTCTTC.

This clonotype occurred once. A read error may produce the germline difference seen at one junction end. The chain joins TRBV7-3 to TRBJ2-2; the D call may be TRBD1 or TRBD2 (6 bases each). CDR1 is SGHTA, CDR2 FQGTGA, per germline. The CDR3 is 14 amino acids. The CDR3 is CAGSHGGGTGELFF. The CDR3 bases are TGTGCCGGCAGCCACGGAGGGGGCACCGGGGAGCTGTTTTTT.

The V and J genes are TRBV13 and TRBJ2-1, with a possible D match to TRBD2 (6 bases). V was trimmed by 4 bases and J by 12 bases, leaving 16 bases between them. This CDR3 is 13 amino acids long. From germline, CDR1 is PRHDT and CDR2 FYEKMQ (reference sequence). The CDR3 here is CASSSKTSWVQFF. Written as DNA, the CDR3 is TGTGCCAGCAGCTCCAAGACTAGTTGGGTGCAGTTCTTC.

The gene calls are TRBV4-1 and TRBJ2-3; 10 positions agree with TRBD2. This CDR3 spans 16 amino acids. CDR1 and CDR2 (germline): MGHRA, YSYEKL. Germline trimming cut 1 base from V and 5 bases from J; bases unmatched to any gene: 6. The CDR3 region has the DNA TGCGCCAGCAGCCAAGGGAGCGGGGGGGCGCAAGATACGCAGTATTTT. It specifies CASSQGSGGAQDTQYF.